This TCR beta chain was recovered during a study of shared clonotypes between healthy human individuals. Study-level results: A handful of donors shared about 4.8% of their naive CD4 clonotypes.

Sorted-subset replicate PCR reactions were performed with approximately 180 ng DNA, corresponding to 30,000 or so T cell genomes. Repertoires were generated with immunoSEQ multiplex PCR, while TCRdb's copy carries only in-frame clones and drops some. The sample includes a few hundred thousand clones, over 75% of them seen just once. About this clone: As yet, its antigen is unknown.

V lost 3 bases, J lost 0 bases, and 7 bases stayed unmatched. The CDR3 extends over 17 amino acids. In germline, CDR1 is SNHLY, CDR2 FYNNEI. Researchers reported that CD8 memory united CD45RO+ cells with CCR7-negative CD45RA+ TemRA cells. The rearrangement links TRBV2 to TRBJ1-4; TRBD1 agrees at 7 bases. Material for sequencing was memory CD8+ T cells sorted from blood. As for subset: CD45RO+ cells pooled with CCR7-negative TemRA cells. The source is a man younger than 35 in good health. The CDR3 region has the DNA TGTGCCAGCAGTGAGTTTCGACAGGGTGCAACTAATGAAAAACTGTTTTTT. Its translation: CASSEFRQGATNEKLFF.